These 18 T cell receptor beta chains were sequenced from one sample in a study of vaccination effects on CD4 cells after COVID-19. The repertoire was sequenced with immunoSEQ multiplex PCR; TCRdb's copy has only in-frame clones and lacks some. In the table there are some 17,000 clones, 76% of which are singletons. ViraFEST assay sequencing came after antigen-specific CD4+ T cells were expanded with viral peptide pools. Isolating CD4+ T cells followed approximately 11 days of culture. Their SARS-CoV-2 infection, verified by PCR, occurred between March and December 2020. Two doses of BNT162b2 or mRNA-1273 vaccine were administered to participants. Their specific antigens are unknown. This specimen was CD4+ T cells from PBMCs cultured with SARS-CoV-2 spike peptides, taken after COVID-19 vaccination. The receptors here all came from a human donor who had a prior SARS-CoV-2 infection.

A note on this clone: A read error may produce the germline difference seen at one junction end. The V call is TRBV7-7, the J call TRBJ2-3; D is possibly TRBD2 (5 bases). The CDR3 spans 15 residues. From germline, CDR1 is SSHAT and CDR2 FNYEAQ (reference sequence). CDR3 nucleotide sequence: TGTGCTAGCAGCTTCGGGAATAGCGTCACAGATACGCAGTATTTT. Amino acid sequence: CASSFGNSVTDTQYF.

A remark on this clone: A read error may produce the germline difference seen at one junction end. The chain carries TRBV7-7 and TRBJ2-1; maybe TRBD2 (5 bases). The length of the CDR3 is 13 residues. CDR1 and CDR2 from the germline V gene are SSHAT and FNYEAQ (reference sequence). CDR3 nucleotides: TGTGCTAGCAGCCCCAACGTGGGAGACGAGCAGTTCTTC. It yields the protein CASSPNVGDEQFF.

The chain employs TRBV18 and TRBJ1-1; no reliable D call. V was shortened by 3 bases and J by 2 bases, with 4 bases between the two germline ends. Germline V gives CDR1 KGHSH, CDR2 LQKENI. The CDR3 runs 12 residues. CDR3 loop: CASSPINTEAFF. CDR3 DNA sequence: TGTGCCAGCTCACCGATTAACACTGAAGCTTTCTTT. Complete variable domain (other parts from reference TRBV18 and TRBJ1-1): NAGVMQNPRHLVRRRGQEARLRCSPMKGHSHVYWYRQLPEEGLKFMVYLQKENIIDESGMPKERFSAEFPKEGPSILRIQQVVRGDSAAYFCASSPINTEAFFGQGTRLTVV.

This clone has a handful of counts. The chain uses TRBV5-1 and TRBJ1-3; D is ambiguous. V was trimmed by 4 bases and J by 2 bases, leaving 13 bases between them. Germline CDR1 is SGHRS and CDR2 is YFSETQ. This CDR3 spans 15 amino acids. CDR3 sequence (DNA): TGCGCCAGCAGCCCGGGTCCGGGGACTGGAAACACCATATATTTT. This translates into CASSPGPGTGNTIYF.

V usage is TRBV12-3 or TRBV12-4 and J usage is TRBJ2-4, with D possibly matching TRBD1 (6 bases). The CDR3 length is 13 residues. Trimming shortened V by 6 bases and J by 8 bases, and 14 bases separated the two germline ends. Here the CDR3 DNA reads TGTGCCAGCAGCTTGGTGGGGGCAGACATTCAGTACTTC. Protein product: CASSLVGADIQYF.

The rearrangement joins TRBV5-5 to TRBJ2-7, with 8 bases identical to TRBD1. Per the germline V gene, CDR1 is SGHKS and CDR2 is YYEKEE (reference sequence). The V and J ends lost 4 bases and 3 bases, in that order; junction bases with no gene match: 6. The length of the CDR3 is 14 residues. The CDR3 sequence: CASSRTGLGYEQYF. The CDR3 DNA sequence: TGTGCCAGCAGCAGGACAGGGCTGGGCTACGAGCAGTACTTC. Full variable domain (outside the CDR3, taken from reference TRBV5-5 and TRBJ2-7): DAGVTQSPTHLIKTRGQQVTLRCSPISGHKSVSWYQQVLGQGPQFIFQYYEKEERGRGNFPDRFSARQFPNYSSELNVNALLLGDSALYLCASSRTGLGYEQYFGPGTRLTVT.

This chain uses TRBV6-2 or TRBV6-3 with TRBJ1-5; D not resolved. The CDR3 length is 15 residues. Trimming pared 0 bases from V and 9 bases from J, leaving 15 bases between. Germline CDR1 and CDR2: MNHEY and SVGEGT. CDR3 sequence reads: CASSYSRPGRAPQHF. The CDR3 DNA reads TGTGCCAGCAGTTACTCGAGGCCAGGACGGGCGCCCCAGCATTTT.

The rearrangement links TRBV30 to TRBJ2-5; the D gene is possibly TRBD2 (7 bases). This CDR3 region has 16 residues. Germline lookup yields CDR1 GTSNPN and CDR2 SVGIG (reference sequence). Trimming removed 8 bases from V and 1 base from J, with 23 bases in between. The CDR3 nucleotides read TGTGCCGGGGGAGGGGGGGCGGATGGGGCCCAAGAGACCCAGTACTTC. It specifies CAGGGGADGAQETQYF. Looking up the rest from reference TRBV30 and TRBJ2-5 gives the full variable domain: SQTIHQWPATLVQPVGSPLSLECTVEGTSNPNLYWYRQAAGRGLQLLFYSVGIGQISSEVPQNLSASRPQDRQFILSSKKLLLSDSGFYLCAGGGGADGAQETQYFGPGTRLLVL.

This clone was seen a few times. The rearrangement joins TRBV2 to TRBJ1-4, with 8 bases matching TRBD1. The J segment lost 8 bases and the V segment lost 8 bases, leaving 10 bases of the junction unmatched. This CDR3 contains 14 residues. The germline gives CDR1 SNHLY, CDR2 FYNNEI. CDR3 region: CASSGTGIGEKLFF. In nucleotides, the CDR3 is TGTGCCAGCTCCGGGACAGGTATTGGGGAAAAACTGTTTTTT.

The rearrangement uses TRBV30 and TRBJ2-3, with a weak D call TRBD1 (6 bases). Germline V CDR1 and CDR2: GTSNPN, SVGIG (reference sequence). The CDR3 is 14 amino acids. V lost 4 bases to trimming and J lost 6 bases, with 17 bases between them. The CDR3 region is CAWKWGRGKDTQYF. In DNA, the CDR3 is TGTGCCTGGAAATGGGGCAGGGGCAAGGATACGCAGTATTTT. Supplemented by reference TRBV30 and TRBJ2-3, the full variable domain reads SQTIHQWPATLVQPVGSPLSLECTVEGTSNPNLYWYRQAAGRGLQLLFYSVGIGQISSEVPQNLSASRPQDRQFILSSKKLLLSDSGFYLCAWKWGRGKDTQYFGPGTRLTVL.

The genes are TRBV7-2 and TRBJ2-5; the match to TRBD2 covers 12 bases. CDR1 SGHTA and CDR2 FQGNSA come from the germline V gene. V lost 5 bases, J lost 5 bases, and 6 bases stayed unmatched. This CDR3 spans 15 amino acids. CDR3 DNA sequence: TGTGCCAGCAGCGTGTCTAGCGGGGGGGGCGAGACCCAGTACTTC. It is translated as CASSVSSGGGETQYF.

This clone was counted between two and nine times. This chain joins TRBV30 and TRBJ1-2, with 10 bases lining up with TRBD1. Germline CDR1 GTSNPN, CDR2 SVGIG (reference sequence). The ends lost 1 base at V and 3 bases at J; junction bases unmatched: 2. The CDR3 sequence is 14 residues long. The CDR3 DNA follows: TGTGCCTGGAGTGGGGACAGGGGCTACTATGGCTACACCTTC. This encodes CAWSGDRGYYGYTF.

In its sample, this clone was seen once. The chain employs TRBV25-1 and TRBJ1-1, with D uncertain. The CDR3 spans 14 residues. Germline V lookup: CDR1 MGHDK, CDR2 SYGVNS. V was clipped by 1 base and J by 7 bases, with 13 bases between them. The CDR3 reads CASSEFGSPSEAFF. The CDR3 bases are TGTGCCAGCAGTGAATTTGGGTCCCCAAGTGAAGCTTTCTTT.

The rearrangement uses TRBV7-2 and TRBJ1-3; a weak D match, TRBD1 (6 bases). Trimming removed 5 bases at V and 2 bases at J, with 16 bases between. This CDR3 spans 16 amino acids. Germline CDR1 SGHTA, CDR2 FQGNSA. CDR3: CASSATFGQPGNTIYF. CDR3 sequence (DNA): TGTGCCAGCAGCGCCACCTTTGGACAGCCTGGAAACACCATATATTTT.

The chain is built from TRBV2 and TRBJ2-3, with D perhaps matching TRBD1 (6 bases). The CDR3 runs to 12 residues. The V gene lost 7 bases and the J gene lost 6 bases, with 11 bases spanning the gap. Germline CDR1 reads SNHLY; CDR2 reads FYNNEI. CDR3 sequence reads: CASTERGDTQYF. The CDR3 bases are TGTGCCAGCACCGAAAGGGGGGATACGCAGTATTTT.

The rearrangement joins TRBV11-3 to TRBJ1-1; D unclear. This CDR3 is built from 14 residues. Trimming took off 0 bases at V and 0 bases at J, with 5 bases between the two ends. Looked up from germline, CDR1 is SGHNT and CDR2 is YENEEA. The CDR3 region has the DNA TGTGCCAGCAGCTTAGACCGAATGAACACTGAAGCTTTCTTT. Its protein product is CASSLDRMNTEAFF.

This clone is a singleton in its sample. The chain recombines TRBV11-1 with TRBJ1-1; D is perhaps TRBD1 (5 bases). The CDR3 length is 13 residues. The V and J ends lost 7 bases and 1 base respectively, with 10 bases between them. Germline CDR1 is SGHAT and CDR2 is FQDESV (reference sequence). The DNA for the CDR3 is TGTGCCAGCACCCTAGACAGGAACACTGAAGCTTTCTTT. Translation gives CASTLDRNTEAFF.

Only one count was recorded for this clone. The genes are TRBV7-9 and TRBJ1-3, with TRBD1 as a possible D gene (6 bases). This CDR3 spans 13 amino acids. V lost 5 bases and J 5 bases, leaving 10 bases between the germline ends. CDR1 is SEHNR and CDR2 is FQNEAQ in the germline V gene (reference sequence). The CDR3 DNA reads as TGTGCCAGCAGCCCGGACAGCCGAAACACCATATATTTT. Translated: CASSPDSRNTIYF.